This T cell receptor (beta chain) derives from a study of molecular identifiers for immune sequencing clone quantification. Study-wide results and limits: One cell's worth of spiked Jurkat TCR RNA was reportedly detectable among one million naive cells.

From the PCR reads, TCRdb called clonotypes with MiXCR, one entry per CDR3 protein. This sample has 300,000 to 350,000 distinct CDR3 sequences, with about a fifth found just once. This clonotype was detected ten times or more. Antigen unknown. This CDR3 contains 12 residues. Germline CDR1 reads SGHAT; CDR2 reads FQNNGV. The V gene lost 5 bases and the J gene lost 2 bases, with 7 bases spanning the gap. The sample taken for sequencing was naive CD8+ T cells from blood, with Jurkat cell RNA spiked in. The subset is: FACS-sorted CD8+CD4-CCR7+CD45RA+ naive T cells. V usage is TRBV11-2 and J usage is TRBJ2-7; no definite D call. This TCR derives from a human donor in good health. Some libraries in this study had Jurkat cell RNA spiked in. For the CDR3, the DNA is TGTGCCAGCAGCCCCCGGACCTACGAGCAGTACTTC. Translation: CASSPRTYEQYF.